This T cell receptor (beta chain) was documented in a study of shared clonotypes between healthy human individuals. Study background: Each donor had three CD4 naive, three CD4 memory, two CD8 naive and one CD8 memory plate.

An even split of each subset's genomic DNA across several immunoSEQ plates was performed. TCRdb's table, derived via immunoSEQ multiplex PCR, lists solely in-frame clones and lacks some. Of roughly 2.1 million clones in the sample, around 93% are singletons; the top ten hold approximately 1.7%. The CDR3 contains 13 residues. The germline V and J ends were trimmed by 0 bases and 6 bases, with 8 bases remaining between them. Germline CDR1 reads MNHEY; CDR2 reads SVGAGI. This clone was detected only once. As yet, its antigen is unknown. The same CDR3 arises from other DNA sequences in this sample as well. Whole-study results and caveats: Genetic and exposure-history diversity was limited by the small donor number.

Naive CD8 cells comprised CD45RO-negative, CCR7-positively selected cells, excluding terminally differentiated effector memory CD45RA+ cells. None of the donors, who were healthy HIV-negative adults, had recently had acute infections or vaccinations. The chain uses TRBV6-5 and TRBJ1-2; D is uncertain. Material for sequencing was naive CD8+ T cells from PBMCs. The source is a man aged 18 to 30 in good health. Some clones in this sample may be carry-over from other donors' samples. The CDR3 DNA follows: TGTGCCAGCAGTTACTCAATTGGGGATGGCTACACCTTC. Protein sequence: CASSYSIGDGYTF.